Included here is one T cell receptor (beta chain) sequence, with context. Per the study methods: Estimation of nucleated cell counts was performed using reference gene primer amplification. The table came from immunoSEQ multiplex PCR; TCRdb's copy has only in-frame clones and leaves some out. The DNA was the basis for D and trimming; V, J and clone size are from that table. The data show about 340,000 clones, with about 93% seen just once and 2.5% to 4% held by the top ten. The entry originates in a study of blood T cell repertoires in COVID-19. Whole-study context: From the United States, Italy and Spain came samples of acute and convalescent COVID-19. T cells, B-cell-depleted T cells, or PBMCs provided the cDNA or gDNA that served as material.

From germline, CDR1 is SGHNT and CDR2 YENEEA. The trim removed 6 bases at V and 6 bases at J, leaving 7 bases unmatched. The CDR3 runs to 14 residues. This sequence originates from a woman aged 18-30 years who had recovered from COVID-19. V and J are TRBV11-3 and TRBJ2-3, with TRBD2 matching 9 bases. The sequenced material came from peripheral blood. For the CDR3, the DNA is TGTGCCAGCAGAAGGCGGGAGGGCCTGGATACGCAGTATTTT. This translates into CASRRREGLDTQYF.